These 18 T cell receptor beta chains originate from one sample sequenced in a study of cytomegalovirus exposure and HLA in healthy donors. PCR primers comprised 60 Vbeta and 13 Jbeta primers. TCRdb's table, derived via immunoSEQ multiplex PCR, lists solely in-frame clones and lacks some. This sample carries 45,000 to 60,000 clones, with roughly 4% going to the ten biggest clones. Input material: PBMCs. All receptors come from a male donor in good health and CMV-seronegative.

The chain is built from TRBV4-1 and TRBJ2-2; D perhaps matches TRBD1 (5 bases). Trimming took off 2 bases at V and 3 bases at J, with 28 bases between the two ends. The germline V gene has CDR1 MGHRA and CDR2 YSYEKL. The CDR3 spans 21 residues. The CDR3, as DNA: TGCGCCAGCAGCCAAAAGAGAGTGGGGCAAAACGTTGGACCCGACACCGGGGAGCTGTTTTTT. It codes for CASSQKRVGQNVGPDTGELFF.

The rearrangement links TRBV19 to TRBJ1-5; D may be TRBD1 (6 bases). The CDR3 totals 17 residues. Per germline, CDR1 LNHDA and CDR2 SQIVND (reference sequence). V lost 0 bases and J lost 3, with 15 bases in between. The CDR3 DNA follows: TGTGCCAGTAGTATAGATGGTATACAGGGATACAATCAGCCCCAGCATTTT. Protein sequence: CASSIDGIQGYNQPQHF.

The chain carries TRBV6-1 and TRBJ1-5; D is possibly TRBD1 (6 bases). V was cut by 7 bases and J by 3 bases, with 10 bases left in between. Germline-derived CDR1 and CDR2 are MNHNS and SASEGT. This CDR3 is built from 13 residues. The CDR3 protein is CASTQGYNQPQHF. The DNA of the CDR3 is TGTGCCAGCACACAGGGCTACAATCAGCCCCAGCATTTT.

The chain uses TRBV25-1 and TRBJ1-1, with TRBD1 identical over 9 bases. Looked up from germline, CDR1 is MGHDK and CDR2 is SYGVNS. This CDR3 has 13 amino acids. The V segment lost 2 bases and the J segment 9 bases; nucleotides outside the gene matches: 4. CDR3 nucleotide sequence: TGTGCCAGCAGTGAAGGGACAGGGAGGCAAGCTTTCTTT. Its protein product is CASSEGTGRQAFF.

The gene calls are TRBV7-3 and TRBJ2-1; perhaps TRBD2 as D (5 bases). Trimming took off 3 bases at V and 5 bases at J, with 5 bases between the two ends. Germline lookup yields CDR1 SGHTA and CDR2 FQGTGA. The CDR3 loop spans 12 amino acids. The DNA of the CDR3 is TGTGCCAGCAGCTTCGGGGACAATGAGCAGTTCTTC. Translated, it gives CASSFGDNEQFF.

V and J are TRBV28 and TRBJ2-5; 10 bases align to TRBD1. The ends lost 4 bases at V and 4 bases at J; junction bases unmatched: 6. Germline V lookup: CDR1 MDHEN, CDR2 SYDVKM. The CDR3 spans 15 residues. CDR3 sequence reads: CASSSPGQGTETQYF. The DNA of the CDR3 is TGTGCCAGCAGTTCACCGGGACAGGGGACAGAGACCCAGTACTTC.

The chain carries TRBV10-3 and TRBJ2-7, with D perhaps matching TRBD2 (6 bases). The V end lost 4 bases, the J end lost 3 bases, and 10 bases lay between the germline ends. The V gene's germline CDR1 is ENHRY and CDR2 SYGVKD. The CDR3 contains 13 residues. For the CDR3, the DNA is TGTGCCATCAGTGGGGGACTTCTCTACGAGCAGTACTTC. Its translation: CAISGGLLYEQYF.

V is TRBV18 and J is TRBJ2-5; 8 positions match TRBD2. V was pared by 3 bases and J by 4 bases, with 4 bases of the junction left unmatched. The germline gives CDR1 KGHSH, CDR2 LQKENI. The CDR3 is made up of 14 amino acids. In DNA, the CDR3 is TGTGCCAGCTCACCGAGCGGGAGTACAGAGACCCAGTACTTC. Protein sequence: CASSPSGSTETQYF. Complete variable domain (other parts from reference TRBV18 and TRBJ2-5): NAGVMQNPRHLVRRRGQEARLRCSPMKGHSHVYWYRQLPEEGLKFMVYLQKENIIDESGMPKERFSAEFPKEGPSILRIQQVVRGDSAAYFCASSPSGSTETQYFGPGTRLLVL.

J is TRBJ1-1 and V is TRBV6-4; D unclear. V was clipped by 4 bases and J by 1 base, with 7 bases between them. The CDR3 is made up of 13 amino acids. Germline V gene lookup returns CDR1 MRHNA and CDR2 SNTAGT. The CDR3 spells CASSVEGNTEAFF. The CDR3, as DNA: TGTGCCAGCAGTGTCGAGGGGAACACTGAAGCTTTCTTT.

The chain uses TRBV5-6 and TRBJ2-7; 7 bases line up with TRBD2. V lost 3 bases, J lost 4 bases, and 7 bases stayed unmatched. The CDR3 is 14 residues long. Germline lookup yields CDR1 SGHDT and CDR2 YYEEEE. CDR3 loop: CASSYTRLAYEQYF. CDR3 nucleotide sequence: TGTGCCAGCAGCTACACTAGACTAGCTTACGAGCAGTACTTC. Together with reference TRBV5-6 and TRBJ2-7, the CDR3 gives the full variable domain: DAGVTQSPTHLIKTRGQQVTLRCSPKSGHDTVSWYQQALGQGPQFIFQYYEEEERQRGNFPDRFSGHQFPNYSSELNVNALLLGDSALYLCASSYTRLAYEQYFGPGTRLTVT.

CDR3 sequence reads: CASTPFGGNEQYF. The CDR3 nucleotides are TGTGCCAGCACCCCCTTTGGCGGGAACGAGCAGTACTTC. The chain combines TRBV28 with TRBJ2-7; a possible D gene is TRBD2 (6 bases). There are 13 residues in the CDR3. Germline V gene sequence: CDR1 MDHEN, CDR2 SYDVKM. V was clipped by 7 bases and J by 5 bases, with 15 bases between them.

This chain links TRBV7-6 with TRBJ1-4; no firm D call. Trimming pared 5 bases from V and 8 bases from J, leaving 24 bases between. The CDR3 has 17 amino acids. The germline V gene has CDR1 SGHVS and CDR2 FNYEAQ. The CDR3 reads CASSRDTSQRRPEKLFF. DNA for the CDR3: TGTGCCAGCAGCCGCGACACTTCTCAACGCCGTCCGGAAAAACTGTTTTTT.

This chain joins TRBV4-3 and TRBJ2-5; D remains ambiguous. With the DNA end fitting TRBJ2-7 better, the J assignment may be wrong. CDR1 is LGHNA and CDR2 is YSLEER in the germline V gene. The CDR3 length is 14 residues. This CDR3 reads CASSHSGRAYEQYF. CDR3 sequence (DNA): TGCGCCAGCAGCCATTCAGGCCGAGCCTACGAGCAGTACTTC.

The chain couples TRBV30 to TRBJ2-1; D possibly corresponds to TRBD1 (6 bases). V was clipped by 3 bases and J by 5 bases, with 17 bases between them. This CDR3 comprises 15 residues. Germline CDR1 reads GTSNPN; CDR2 reads SVGIG (reference sequence). The CDR3 protein is CAWRVQGHFNNEQFF. CDR3 DNA: TGTGCCTGGAGGGTCCAGGGACACTTTAACAATGAGCAGTTCTTC.

The V gene is TRBV5-5, the J gene TRBJ2-5; 9 positions match TRBD1. CDR1 SGHKS and CDR2 YYEKEE come from the germline V gene (reference sequence). The CDR3 covers 14 residues. V lost 4 bases to trimming and J lost 4 bases; unmatched junction nucleotides: 5. The CDR3 DNA follows: TGTGCCAGCAGCCGGGGACAGGGTGGAGAGACCCAGTACTTC. It translates to CASSRGQGGETQYF.

CDR3 region: CASSNYNSPLHF. The CDR3 DNA is TGTGCCAGCAGCAATTATAATTCACCCCTCCACTTT. The V call is TRBV6-5, the J call TRBJ1-6; D not resolved. The V gene lost 6 bases and the J gene lost 4 bases, with 4 bases spanning the gap. Germline V gives CDR1 MNHEY, CDR2 SVGAGI. This CDR3 region has 12 residues.

The chain recombines TRBV30 with TRBJ2-1, with 8 bases matching TRBD2. Germline V gene lookup returns CDR1 GTSNPN and CDR2 SVGIG (reference sequence). The CDR3 consists of 14 residues. V was pared by 3 bases and J by 5 bases, with 6 bases of the junction left unmatched. The CDR3 protein is CAWSRTSLNNEQFF. In DNA, the CDR3 is TGTGCCTGGAGCCGGACTAGCTTAAACAATGAGCAGTTCTTC.

The gene calls are TRBV9 and TRBJ2-5; D remains unclear. The last part of the DNA fits TRBJ2-7 better; the J call may be wrong. This CDR3 region has 14 residues. Germline assignment: CDR1 SGDLS and CDR2 YYNGEE. In nucleotides, the CDR3 is TGTGCCAGCAGCCTCGGCGCCGCGGTCTACGAGCAGTACTTC. It is translated as CASSLGAAVYEQYF.